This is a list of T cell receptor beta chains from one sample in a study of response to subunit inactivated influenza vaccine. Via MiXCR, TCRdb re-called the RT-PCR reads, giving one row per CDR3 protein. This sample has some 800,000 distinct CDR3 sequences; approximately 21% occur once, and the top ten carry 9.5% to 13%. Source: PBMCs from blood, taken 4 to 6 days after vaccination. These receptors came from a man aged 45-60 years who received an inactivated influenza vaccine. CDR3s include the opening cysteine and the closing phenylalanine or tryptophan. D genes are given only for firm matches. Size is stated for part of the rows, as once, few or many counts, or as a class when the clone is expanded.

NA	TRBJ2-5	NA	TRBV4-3	CASSQVAAAGQETQYF	TGCGCCAGCAGCCAAGTGGCTGCAGCGGGCCAAGAGACCCAGTACTTC
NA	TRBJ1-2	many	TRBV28	CASSLFAGDKGGYTF	TGTGCCAGCAGTTTATTCGCCGGCGACAAGGGAGGCTACACCTTC
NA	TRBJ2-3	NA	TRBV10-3	CAIRGGRADTQYF	TGTGCCATCAGAGGGGGAAGGGCAGATACGCAGTATTTT
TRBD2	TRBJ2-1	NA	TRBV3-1	CASSQDPRLATGIVNNEQFF	TGTGCCAGCAGCCAAGATCCGAGACTAGCTACTGGAATAGTGAACAATGAGCAGTTCTTC
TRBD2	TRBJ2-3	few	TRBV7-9	CASSRNLAGEDTQYF	TGTGCCAGCAGCCGCAATCTAGCGGGAGAAGATACGCAGTATTTT
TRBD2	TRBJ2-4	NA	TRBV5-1	CASGLAGGPGNIQYF	TGCGCCAGCGGATTAGCGGGGGGGCCGGGAAACATTCAGTACTTC
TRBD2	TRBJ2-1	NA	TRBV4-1	CASSQAELAEYNEQFF	TGCGCCAGCAGCCAAGCTGAACTAGCGGAATACAATGAGCAGTTCTTC
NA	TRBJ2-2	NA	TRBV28	CASSTGTRLFF	TGTGCCAGCAGTACCGGGACCCGGCTGTTTTTT
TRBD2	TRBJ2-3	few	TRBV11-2	CASSPRGTSGVVSDTQYF	TGTGCCAGCAGCCCAAGGGGGACTAGCGGGGTTGTGTCAGATACGCAGTATTTT
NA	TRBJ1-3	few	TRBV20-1	CSARDTGDSGNTIYF	TGCAGTGCTAGAGATACAGGAGACTCTGGAAACACCATATATTTT
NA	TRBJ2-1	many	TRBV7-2	CASSSVSSYNEQFF	TGTGCCAGCAGTAGCGTCAGCTCCTACAATGAGCAGTTCTTC
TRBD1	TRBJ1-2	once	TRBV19	CASAGQGELPYGYTF	TGTGCCAGTGCGGGACAGGGGGAACTACCGTATGGCTACACCTTC
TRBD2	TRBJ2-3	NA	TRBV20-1	CSALAGGPSDTQYF	TGCAGTGCCTTAGCGGGGGGGCCAAGTGATACGCAGTATTTT
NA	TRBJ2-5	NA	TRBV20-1	CSAHARLGSRVGQYF	TGCAGTGCTCATGCCCGGTTGGGATCGCGCGTAGGACAGTACTTC
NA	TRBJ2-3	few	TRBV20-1	CSATYGDTQYF	TGCAGTGCTACGTACGGGGATACGCAGTATTTT
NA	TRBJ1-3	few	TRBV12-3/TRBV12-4	CASSVGGLGNTIYF	TGTGCCAGCAGTGTCGGTGGACTGGGAAACACCATATATTTT
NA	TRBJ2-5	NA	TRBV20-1	CSALPTGWAQYF	TGCAGTGCTCTCCCGACGGGATGGGCCCAGTACTTC
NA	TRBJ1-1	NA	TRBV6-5	CASSYGMARVGGQKTEAFF	TGTGCCAGCAGTTACGGGATGGCGCGTGTGGGGGGGCAGAAAACTGAAGCTTTCTTT
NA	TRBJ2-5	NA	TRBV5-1	CASSRDGIQETQYF	TGCGCCAGCAGCAGGGACGGCATCCAAGAGACCCAGTACTTC
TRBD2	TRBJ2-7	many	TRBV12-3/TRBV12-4	CASSFRAGVTYEQYF	TGTGCCAGCAGTTTCAGAGCGGGGGTAACCTACGAGCAGTACTTC
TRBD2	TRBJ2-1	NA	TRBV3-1	CASRRSGLAGGSSYNEQFF	TGTGCCAGCAGGCGAAGCGGACTAGCGGGAGGGAGCTCCTACAATGAGCAGTTCTTC
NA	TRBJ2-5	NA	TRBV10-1	CASSAQQHQETQYF	TGCGCCAGCAGTGCCCAGCAGCACCAAGAGACCCAGTACTTC
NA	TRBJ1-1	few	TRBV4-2	CASSQGDGVGVNTEAFF	TGTGCCAGCAGCCAAGGGGACGGGGTGGGGGTGAACACTGAAGCTTTCTTT
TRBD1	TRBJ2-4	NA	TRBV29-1	CSVSGTGDKNIQYF	TGCAGCGTTTCCGGGACAGGGGACAAAAACATTCAGTACTTC
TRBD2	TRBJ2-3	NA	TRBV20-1	CSASILAGGRGSTDTQYF	TGCAGTGCTAGCATACTAGCGGGAGGGCGGGGGAGCACAGATACGCAGTATTTT
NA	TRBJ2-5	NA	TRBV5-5	CASRPQGGRGETQYF	TGTGCCAGCAGGCCACAGGGAGGAAGGGGGGAGACCCAGTACTTC